Described below is a single T cell receptor (beta chain) sequence and its context. The antigen remains undetermined. These data are taken from a study of T cell responses to AZD1222 COVID-19 vaccine. Findings and caveats of the study: Compared with day 0, the breadth and depth of the Spike-specific TCR repertoire rose significantly after two doses of AZD1222. Every sample of the repertoires postdated the peak T cell response. Females outnumbered males among donors, who were mostly white British; clonal diversity was possibly underestimated. Unmutated variant regions reportedly attract nearly half of all spike-specific TCRs.

CDR1 is SGHRS, CDR2 YFSETQ, per germline. Between the trimmed V and J ends, which lost 7 bases and 0 bases, there was a span of 8 bases. The CDR3 sequence is 14 residues long. Clones were read by immunoSEQ multiplex PCR, and TCRdb kept only the in-frame ones, dropping some. The table lists roughly 200,000 clones, 90% to 95% of them singletons. The clonotype originates from an adult who received the MenACWY meningococcal vaccine as a control. Specimen: peripheral blood, collected 28 days after the second dose of the MenACWY control vaccine. The V and J genes are TRBV5-1 and TRBJ2-6, with D unresolved. The CDR3 reads CASGPSSGANVLTF. The DNA of the CDR3 is TGCGCCAGCGGCCCTAGCTCTGGGGCCAACGTCCTGACTTTC.